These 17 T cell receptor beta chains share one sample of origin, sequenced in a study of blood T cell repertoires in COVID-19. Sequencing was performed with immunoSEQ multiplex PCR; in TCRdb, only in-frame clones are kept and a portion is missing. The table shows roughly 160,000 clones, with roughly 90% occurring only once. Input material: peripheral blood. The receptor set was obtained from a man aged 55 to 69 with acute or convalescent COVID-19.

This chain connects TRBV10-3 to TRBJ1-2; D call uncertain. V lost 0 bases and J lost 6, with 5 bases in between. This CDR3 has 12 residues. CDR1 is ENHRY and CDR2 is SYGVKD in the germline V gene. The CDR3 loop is CAISESGDGYTF. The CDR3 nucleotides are TGTGCCATCAGTGAGTCCGGGGATGGCTACACCTTC.

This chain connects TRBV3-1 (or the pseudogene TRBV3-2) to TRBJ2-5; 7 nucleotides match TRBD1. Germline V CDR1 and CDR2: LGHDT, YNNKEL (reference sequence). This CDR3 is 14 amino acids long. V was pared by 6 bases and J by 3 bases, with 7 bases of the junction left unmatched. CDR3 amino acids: CASSTGVLKETQYF. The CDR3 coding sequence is TGTGCCAGCAGTACAGGGGTTCTAAAAGAGACCCAGTACTTC.

This CDR3 reads CASSISTGNEQFF. The CDR3 DNA sequence: TGTGCCAGTAGTATCTCTACAGGGAATGAGCAGTTCTTC. The chain links TRBV19 to TRBJ2-1; D possibly corresponds to TRBD1 (6 bases). The CDR3 runs 13 residues. The V gene's germline CDR1 is LNHDA and CDR2 SQIVND (reference sequence). Trimming removed 3 bases from V and 7 bases from J, with 10 bases in between.

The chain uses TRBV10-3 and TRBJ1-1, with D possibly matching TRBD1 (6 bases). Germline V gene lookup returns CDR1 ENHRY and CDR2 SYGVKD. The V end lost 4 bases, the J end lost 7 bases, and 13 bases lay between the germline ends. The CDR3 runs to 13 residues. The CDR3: CAISGPGEGEAFF. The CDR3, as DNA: TGTGCCATCAGTGGGCCAGGGGAGGGTGAAGCTTTCTTT.

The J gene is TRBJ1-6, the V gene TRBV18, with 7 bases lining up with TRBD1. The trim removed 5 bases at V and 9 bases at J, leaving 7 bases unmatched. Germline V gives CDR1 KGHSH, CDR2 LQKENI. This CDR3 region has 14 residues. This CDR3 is CASSSQGLGSPLHF. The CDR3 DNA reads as TGTGCCAGCTCATCACAGGGGTTAGGTTCACCCCTCCACTTT.

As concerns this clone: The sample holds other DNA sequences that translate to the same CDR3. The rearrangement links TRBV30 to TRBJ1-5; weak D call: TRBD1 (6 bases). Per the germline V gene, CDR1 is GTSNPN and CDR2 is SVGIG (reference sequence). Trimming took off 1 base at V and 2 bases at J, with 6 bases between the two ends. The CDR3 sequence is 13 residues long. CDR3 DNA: TGTGCCTGGAGTGGACAGGGCAATCAGCCCCAGCATTTT. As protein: CAWSGQGNQPQHF. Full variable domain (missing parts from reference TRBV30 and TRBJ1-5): SQTIHQWPATLVQPVGSPLSLECTVEGTSNPNLYWYRQAAGRGLQLLFYSVGIGQISSEVPQNLSASRPQDRQFILSSKKLLLSDSGFYLCAWSGQGNQPQHFGDGTRLSIL.

For the CDR3, the DNA is TGTGCCAGTAGTACCCGGACAGCTTACGAGCAGTACTTC. Protein: CASSTRTAYEQYF. The chain is built from TRBV19 and TRBJ2-7, with TRBD1 as a possible D gene (6 bases). Germline V lookup: CDR1 LNHDA, CDR2 SQIVND (reference sequence). This CDR3 region has 13 residues. Trimming stripped 4 bases from V and 4 bases from J, with 11 bases between.

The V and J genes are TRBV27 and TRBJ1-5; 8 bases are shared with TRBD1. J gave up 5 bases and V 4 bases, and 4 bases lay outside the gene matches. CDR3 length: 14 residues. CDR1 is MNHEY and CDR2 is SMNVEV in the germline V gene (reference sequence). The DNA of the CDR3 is TGTGCCAGCAGTTCGACAGGGGCCTATCAGCCCCAGCATTTT. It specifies CASSSTGAYQPQHF.

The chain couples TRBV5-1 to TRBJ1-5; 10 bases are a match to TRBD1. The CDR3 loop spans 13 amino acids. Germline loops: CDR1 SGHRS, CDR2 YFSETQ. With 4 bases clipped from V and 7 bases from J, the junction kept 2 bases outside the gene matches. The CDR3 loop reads CASSPTGGQPQHF. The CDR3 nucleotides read TGCGCCAGCAGCCCGACAGGGGGCCAGCCCCAGCATTTT.

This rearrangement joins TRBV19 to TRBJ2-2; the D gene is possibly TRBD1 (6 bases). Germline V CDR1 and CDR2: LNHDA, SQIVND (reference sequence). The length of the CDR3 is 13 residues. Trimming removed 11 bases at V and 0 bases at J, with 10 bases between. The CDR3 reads CALGHPNTGELFF. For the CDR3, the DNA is TGTGCCCTGGGACACCCGAACACCGGGGAGCTGTTTTTT.

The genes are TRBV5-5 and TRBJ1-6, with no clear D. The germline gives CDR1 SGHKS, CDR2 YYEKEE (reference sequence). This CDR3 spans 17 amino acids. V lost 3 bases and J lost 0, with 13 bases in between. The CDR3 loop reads CASSSFASGSYNSPLHF. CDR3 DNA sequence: TGTGCCAGCAGCTCGTTCGCCAGCGGCTCCTATAATTCACCCCTCCACTTT.

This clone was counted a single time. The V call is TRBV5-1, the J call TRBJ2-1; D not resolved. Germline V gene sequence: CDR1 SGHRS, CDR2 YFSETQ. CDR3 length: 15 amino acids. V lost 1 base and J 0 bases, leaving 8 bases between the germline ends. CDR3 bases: TGCGCCAGCAGCTTGATGGCGGCCTCCTACAATGAGCAGTTCTTC. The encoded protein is CASSLMAASYNEQFF. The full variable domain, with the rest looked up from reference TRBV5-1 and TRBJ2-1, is KAGVTQTPRYLIKTRGQQVTLSCSPISGHRSVSWYQQTPGQGLQFLFEYFSETQRNKGNFPGRFSGRQFSNSRSEMNVSTLELGDSALYLCASSLMAASYNEQFFGPGTRLTVL.

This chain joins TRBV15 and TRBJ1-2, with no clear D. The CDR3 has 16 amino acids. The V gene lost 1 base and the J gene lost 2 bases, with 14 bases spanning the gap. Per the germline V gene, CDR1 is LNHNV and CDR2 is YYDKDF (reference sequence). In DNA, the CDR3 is TGTGCCACCAGCAGAGTCCCCCCCGCAGTCAACTATGGCTACACCTTC. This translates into CATSRVPPAVNYGYTF.

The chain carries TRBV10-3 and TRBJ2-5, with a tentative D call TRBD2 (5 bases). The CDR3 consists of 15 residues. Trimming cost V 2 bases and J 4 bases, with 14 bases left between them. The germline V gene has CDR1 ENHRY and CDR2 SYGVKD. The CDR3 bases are TGTGCCATCAGTGAGGCTACTAGACTGAGAGAGACCCAGTACTTC. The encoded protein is CAISEATRLRETQYF.

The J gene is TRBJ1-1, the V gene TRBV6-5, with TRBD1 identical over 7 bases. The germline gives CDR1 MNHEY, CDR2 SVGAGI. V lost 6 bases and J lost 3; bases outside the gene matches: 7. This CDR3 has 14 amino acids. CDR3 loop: CASRGTARYTEAFF. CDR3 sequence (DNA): TGTGCCAGCAGGGGGACAGCAAGGTACACTGAAGCTTTCTTT.

The CDR3 DNA reads as TGTGCCAGCACCAACGTAGGAACAGCTAACTATGGCTACACCTTC. Protein: CASTNVGTANYGYTF. The chain has TRBV9 and TRBJ1-2; D ambiguous. Trimming took off 6 bases at V and 0 bases at J, with 15 bases between the two ends. This CDR3 is 15 amino acids long. Germline CDR1 is SGDLS and CDR2 is YYNGEE. Looking up the rest from reference TRBV9 and TRBJ1-2 gives the full variable domain: DSGVTQTPKHLITATGQRVTLRCSPRSGDLSVYWYQQSLDQGLQFLIQYYNGEERAKGNILERFSAQQFPDLHSELNLSSLELGDSALYFCASTNVGTANYGYTFGSGTRLTVV.

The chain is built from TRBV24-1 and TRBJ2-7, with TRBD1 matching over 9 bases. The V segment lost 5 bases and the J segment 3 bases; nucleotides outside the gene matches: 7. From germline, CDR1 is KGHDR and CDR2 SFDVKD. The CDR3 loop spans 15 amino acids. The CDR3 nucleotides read TGTGCCACCAGTGCCCCGGGACAGGGATACTACGAGCAGTACTTC. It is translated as CATSAPGQGYYEQYF.